This T cell receptor (beta chain) was captured in a study of blood T cell repertoires in COVID-19. Some clones are missing from TCRdb's copy, which holds only in-frame ones; the method was immunoSEQ multiplex PCR. The sample contains roughly 80,000 clones, around 80% of which appear only once. The CDR3 length is 12 residues. V lost 6 bases, J lost 4 bases, and 9 bases lay in between. In germline, CDR1 is LNHDA, CDR2 SQIVND (reference sequence). This clonotype was obtained from a man in his 60s with active or convalescent COVID-19. Sequenced: peripheral blood. This rearrangement joins TRBV19 to TRBJ2-5; D perhaps matches TRBD2 (5 bases). CDR3 bases: TGTGCCAGTAGGGAACGGGGAGAGACCCAGTACTTC. Its translation: CASRERGETQYF. Using reference TRBV19 and TRBJ2-5 for the parts outside the CDR3, the full variable domain is DGGITQSPKYLFRKEGQNVTLSCEQNLNHDAMYWYRQDPGQGLRLIYYSQIVNDFQKGDIAEGYSVSREKKESFPLTVTSAQKNPTAFYLCASRERGETQYFGPGTRLLVL.